By share of the sample, the clone carrying this TCR beta chain is large. The table came from immunoSEQ multiplex PCR; TCRdb's copy has only in-frame clones and leaves some out. The repertoire holds around 3,500 clones, with over 75% as singletons. The CDR3 spans 16 residues. CDR1 is SGHVS and CDR2 is FNYEAQ in the germline V gene. V was clipped by 2 bases and J by 0 bases, with 11 bases between them. The sample comes from a study of ipilimumab plus nivolumab after autologous stem cell transplantation. Study as a whole: A median of roughly 8 nivolumab and roughly 5 ipilimumab doses were given.

Ipilimumab, 1 mg/kg, started 14 to 28 days after autologous transplant. The rearrangement links TRBV7-6 to TRBJ2-1, with D perhaps matching TRBD2 (5 bases). The receptor was isolated from a male donor with multiple myeloma. The sequences come from PBMCs, collected in a trial of ipilimumab plus nivolumab as post-transplant consolidation. This chain's CDR3 is CASSLLGGFSYNEQFF. CDR3 in DNA: TGTGCCAGCAGCTTATTGGGCGGGTTCTCCTACAATGAGCAGTTCTTC.